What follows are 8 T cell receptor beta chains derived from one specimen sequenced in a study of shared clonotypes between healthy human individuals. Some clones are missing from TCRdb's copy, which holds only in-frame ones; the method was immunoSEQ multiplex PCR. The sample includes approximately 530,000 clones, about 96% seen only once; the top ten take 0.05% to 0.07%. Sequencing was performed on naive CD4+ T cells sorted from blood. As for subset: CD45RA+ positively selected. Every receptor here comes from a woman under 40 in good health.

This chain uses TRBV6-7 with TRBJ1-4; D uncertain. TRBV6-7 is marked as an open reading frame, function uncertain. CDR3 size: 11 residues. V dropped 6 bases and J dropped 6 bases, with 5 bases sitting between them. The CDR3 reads CASSLDEKLFF. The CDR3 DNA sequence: TGTGCCAGCAGCTTAGATGAAAAACTGTTTTTT.

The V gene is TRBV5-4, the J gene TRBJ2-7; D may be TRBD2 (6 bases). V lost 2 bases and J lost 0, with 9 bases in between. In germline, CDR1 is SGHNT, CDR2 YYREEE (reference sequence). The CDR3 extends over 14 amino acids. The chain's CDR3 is CASSFGGYSYEQYF. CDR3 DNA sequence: TGTGCCAGCAGCTTCGGGGGTTACTCCTACGAGCAGTACTTC.

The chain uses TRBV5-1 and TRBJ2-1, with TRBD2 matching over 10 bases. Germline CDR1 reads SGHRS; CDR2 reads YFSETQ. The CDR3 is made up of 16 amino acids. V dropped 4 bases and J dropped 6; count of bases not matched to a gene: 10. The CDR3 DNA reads TGCGCCAGCAGCCAACAAGCGGGAGGGCTCCTCAATGAGCAGTTCTTC. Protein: CASSQQAGGLLNEQFF.

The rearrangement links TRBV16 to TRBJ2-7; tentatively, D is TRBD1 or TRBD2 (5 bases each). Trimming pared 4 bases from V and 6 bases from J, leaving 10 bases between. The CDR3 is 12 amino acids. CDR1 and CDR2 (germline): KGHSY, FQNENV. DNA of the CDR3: TGTGCCAGCAGCCCCTTGGGGACCGAGCAGTACTTC. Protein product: CASSPLGTEQYF.

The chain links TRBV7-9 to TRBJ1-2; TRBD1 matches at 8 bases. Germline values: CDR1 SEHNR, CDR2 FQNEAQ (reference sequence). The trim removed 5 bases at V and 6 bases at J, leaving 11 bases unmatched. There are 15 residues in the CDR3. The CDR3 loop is CASSPGQGGFHGYTF. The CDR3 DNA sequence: TGTGCCAGCAGCCCCGGACAGGGCGGGTTTCATGGCTACACCTTC.

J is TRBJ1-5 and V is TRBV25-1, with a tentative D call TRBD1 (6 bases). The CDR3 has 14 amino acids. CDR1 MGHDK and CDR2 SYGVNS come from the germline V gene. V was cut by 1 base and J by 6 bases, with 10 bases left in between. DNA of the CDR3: TGTGCCAGCAGTGAATGGGGGGGCGGTCAGCCCCAGCATTTT. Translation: CASSEWGGGQPQHF. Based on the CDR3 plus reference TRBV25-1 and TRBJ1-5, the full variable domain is EADIYQTPRYLVIGTGKKITLECSQTMGHDKMYWYQQDPGMELHLIHYSYGVNSTEKGDLSSESTVSRIRTEHFPLTLESARPSHTSQYLCASSEWGGGQPQHFGDGTRLSIL.

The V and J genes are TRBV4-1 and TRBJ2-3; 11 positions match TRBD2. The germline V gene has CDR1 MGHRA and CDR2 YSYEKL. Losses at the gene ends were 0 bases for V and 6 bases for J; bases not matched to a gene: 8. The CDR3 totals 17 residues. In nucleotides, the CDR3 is TGCGCCAGCAGCCAAGATAAACTAGCGGGAGTATACGATACGCAGTATTTT. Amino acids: CASSQDKLAGVYDTQYF.

CDR3 in amino acids: CASGPVTGANEKLFF. CDR3 nucleotide sequence: TGTGCCAGCGGGCCGGTGACAGGAGCGAATGAAAAACTGTTTTTT. The V and J genes are TRBV28 and TRBJ1-4, with D perhaps matching TRBD1 (6 bases). V lost 8 bases and J lost 5, with 18 bases in between. Germline V gene data show CDR1 as MDHEN and CDR2 as SYDVKM. The CDR3 totals 15 residues.